A selection of T cell receptor beta chains follows, all from one sample in a study of T cell responses to AZD1222 COVID-19 vaccine. Sequenced by immunoSEQ multiplex PCR; TCRdb stores in-frame clones only, minus some. The table records about 120,000 clones, less than 95% of them present only once. The sample here was peripheral blood, taken on day 0 of MenACWY control vaccination. The receptor source for this set is an adult in good health. The CDR3 runs from the conserved cysteine through the conserved F or W. A D gene is named only where the DNA matches it firmly. Size values are once, few and many counts, or a class for expanded clones, and some rows have none.

V,D,J,size,DNA,CDR3
TRBV18,NA,TRBJ2-1,NA,TGTGCCAGCACAGGGCTGGGCTCCTACAATGAGCAGTTCTTC,CASTGLGSYNEQFF
TRBV7-2,NA,TRBJ1-5,NA,TGTGCCAGCAGCTTAGGCCATAATAGCAATCAGCCCCAGCATTTT,CASSLGHNSNQPQHF
TRBV5-4,NA,TRBJ2-3,once,TGTGCCTACCACAGGGAAGACACAGATACGCAGTATTTT,CAYHREDTDTQYF
TRBV18,NA,TRBJ1-5,NA,TGTGCCAGCTCACCAAGGGACGGTACAGGGCCCCAGCATTTT,CASSPRDGTGPQHF
TRBV7-2,TRBD2,TRBJ2-1,NA,TGTGCCAGCAGCTCAGCGGGGAGCCGAAGTTACAATGAGCAGTTCTTC,CASSSAGSRSYNEQFF
TRBV6-5,NA,TRBJ2-1,NA,TGTGCCAGCAGTTACGACAGAACCAGAAATGAGCAGTTCTTC,CASSYDRTRNEQFF
TRBV28,NA,TRBJ1-5,once,TGTGCCAGCAGTCCTTCGACTCTAAGGGATCAGCCCCAGCATTTT,CASSPSTLRDQPQHF
TRBV6-5,NA,TRBJ2-3,NA,TGTGCCAGCACTCGCCTAAGGGGCACAGATACGCAGTATTTT,CASTRLRGTDTQYF
TRBV10-3,TRBD2,TRBJ2-7,few,TGTGCCATCAGGCCTTCTTTCGGGACTAGCGGGGTAAAGTACGAGCAGTACTTC,CAIRPSFGTSGVKYEQYF
TRBV27,NA,TRBJ2-2,NA,TGTGCCAGCAGCAACAGGGCCGGGGAGCTGTTTTTT,CASSNRAGELFF
TRBV7-2,NA,TRBJ2-5,NA,TGTGCCAGCAGCTTAGGTTCGGGTGGACAAGAGACCCAGTACTTC,CASSLGSGGQETQYF
TRBV6-5,NA,TRBJ2-7,NA,TGTGCCAGCCGGATTCCGGGAGCCTCCTACGAGCAGTACTTC,CASRIPGASYEQYF
TRBV9,TRBD1,TRBJ2-3,NA,TGTGCCAGCAGCCCCCGGGACAGGGCCTTGGATACGCAGTATTTT,CASSPRDRALDTQYF
TRBV29-1,TRBD1,TRBJ1-2,NA,TGCAGCGTTTTAGACAGGGGGCGAGTCTATGGCTACACCTTC,CSVLDRGRVYGYTF
TRBV7-2,NA,TRBJ2-1,NA,TGTGCCAGCAGCACTCACTCCGGCGATGAGCAGTTCTTC,CASSTHSGDEQFF
TRBV7-2,NA,TRBJ2-3,once,TGTGCCAGCAGCACCTCTAGCGGCACAGATACGCAGTATTTT,CASSTSSGTDTQYF
TRBV5-1,TRBD1,TRBJ1-4,NA,TGCGCCAGCAGCTCACAGGGGCTGAGGGAAAAACTGTTTTTT,CASSSQGLREKLFF
TRBV27,NA,TRBJ2-5,NA,TGTGCCAGCAGTTTATCACCTAAAGAGACCCAGTACTTC,CASSLSPKETQYF
TRBV30,TRBD1,TRBJ1-2,NA,TGTGCCTGGAGTCCAGGGGGCGTAAAAGGCTACACCTTC,CAWSPGGVKGYTF
TRBV27,NA,TRBJ2-3,NA,TGTGCCAGCGGGGGACTTTTCGAACGGGAGACGCAGTATTTT,CASGGLFERETQYF
TRBV13,NA,TRBJ1-4,NA,TGTGCCAGCAGCTTAGCCCGGTTTGATGAAAAACTGTTTTTT,CASSLARFDEKLFF
TRBV19,NA,TRBJ2-3,once,TGTGCCAGTAGCCCGGGCGCGCGGACAGATACGCAGTATTTT,CASSPGARTDTQYF
TRBV6-5,TRBD1,TRBJ1-1,NA,TGTGCCAGCAGACGGACAGGGACTGAAGCTTTCTTT,CASRRTGTEAFF
TRBV6-4,NA,TRBJ2-1,few,TGTGCCAGCAGTATAAGCTCCTACAATGAGCAGTTCTTC,CASSISSYNEQFF
TRBV12-3/TRBV12-4,NA,TRBJ2-5,NA,TGTGCCAGCAGTTTCGGAGAGACCCAGTACTTC,CASSFGETQYF
TRBV9,NA,TRBJ2-2,NA,TGTGCCAGCAGCGTAGTAAGTGGCACCGGGGAGCTGTTTTTT,CASSVVSGTGELFF
TRBV27,NA,TRBJ1-5,NA,TGTGCCAGCAGTTCAACCTTATCCCCGACCGGAAACAATCAGCCCCAGCATTTT,CASSSTLSPTGNNQPQHF
TRBV10-3,TRBD1,TRBJ2-3,NA,TGTGCCATTAACCGGGACAGGGGGCAAGTTGGCACAGATACGCAGTATTTT,CAINRDRGQVGTDTQYF
TRBV27,NA,TRBJ1-6,NA,TGTGCCAGCCAGTCCCGGGACTCTTATAATTCACCCCTCCACTTT,CASQSRDSYNSPLHF
TRBV4-3,NA,TRBJ2-3,NA,TGCGCCAGCAGCCAAAATAGAGCAGATACGCAGTATTTT,CASSQNRADTQYF
TRBV29-1,TRBD2,TRBJ2-5,once,TGCAGCGTCAAAGGACTAGCGGGGATACAAGAGACCCAGTACTTC,CSVKGLAGIQETQYF
TRBV18,TRBD2,TRBJ2-2,NA,TGTGCCAGCTCACCACGAGCAGCGGGAGAGGCCGGGGAGCTGTTTTTT,CASSPRAAGEAGELFF
TRBV18,NA,TRBJ1-2,NA,TGTGCCAGCTCACCTGGAAGGGATGGCTATGGCTACACCTTC,CASSPGRDGYGYTF
TRBV4-1,TRBD2,TRBJ2-5,few,TGCGCCAGCAGCCAAGATCAGGGACTAGCGGGTACTCAAGAGACCCAGTACTTC,CASSQDQGLAGTQETQYF
TRBV4-2,NA,TRBJ2-7,NA,TGTGCCAGCAGCCAAGACCCGGCGCCGACCTACGAGCAGTACTTC,CASSQDPAPTYEQYF
TRBV2,NA,TRBJ1-2,once,TGTGCCAGCACCCCGGGTCTTGGGCCCTATGGCTACACCTTC,CASTPGLGPYGYTF
TRBV3-1/TRBV3-2,NA,TRBJ2-5,NA,TGTGCCAGCAGCCAAGACGGGACAACGAGGGGGGAGACCCAGTACTTC,CASSQDGTTRGETQYF
TRBV10-3,NA,TRBJ2-7,NA,TGTGCCATCAAGAACACCCACTCCTACGAGCAGTACTTC,CAIKNTHSYEQYF
TRBV12-3/TRBV12-4,NA,TRBJ2-1,NA,TGTGCCAGCAGTTTAGTTGCCCTCAATGAGCAGTTCTTC,CASSLVALNEQFF
TRBV6-5,NA,TRBJ2-3,NA,TGTGCCAGCAGCGACACAGGGTGGGCAGATACGCAGTATTTT,CASSDTGWADTQYF